This T cell receptor (beta chain) derives from a study of identical twins. Using its own MiXCR run on the 5' RACE reads, TCRdb lists one record per CDR3 protein. The sample records some 760,000 distinct CDR3 sequences, roughly 18% being singletons. The length of the CDR3 is 14 residues. Trimming cost V 7 bases and J 9 bases; bases outside gene matches: 11. The sample was also linked to a second study, of T cells expressing NK-cell markers. That publication notes: Obtained from sorted CD3+CD56+NKG2C+, CD3+CD56+NKG2C- and CD3+CD56-NKG2C+ T cells were the TCR beta repertoires. One of the eight sequenced donors was seronegative, whereas the other seven were HCMV-seropositive.

Material: PBMCs. The TCR was taken from a woman aged 18-29 years in good health. V usage is TRBV12-3 or TRBV12-4 and J usage is TRBJ2-1; 8 bases are a match to TRBD1. The CDR3 sequence: CASTFIQGVGEQFF. The DNA of the CDR3 is TGTGCCAGCACTTTTATACAGGGGGTTGGTGAGCAGTTCTTC.